A single sample is the source of the 14 T cell receptor beta chains below, sequenced in a study of identical twins (dated by TCRdb to the mid-2010s). The library was built by means of 5' RACE. The run used an Illumina HiSeq 2000. TCRdb ran its own pipeline on the public reads, namely fastp trimming at Q25 and MiXCR clone calling, and kept in-frame beta chains. Records with the same CDR3 protein are collapsed into one entry carrying the most frequent genes and DNA. The sample table shows some 760,000 distinct CDR3 sequences, and about 20% are seen once. The ten biggest clones cover about 12% of the sample. The data also belong to a second study, concerning T cells expressing NK-cell markers.

The sample taken for sequencing was PBMCs. All receptors come from a young woman in good health.

J is TRBJ1-6 and V is TRBV6-6; D is unresolved. This CDR3 region has 12 residues. V lost 7 bases to trimming and J lost 11 bases, with 12 bases between them. From germline, CDR1 is MNHNY and CDR2 SVGAGI (reference sequence). CDR3 in DNA: TGTGCCAGCACCACCCCCCAGGCACCCCTCCACTTT. Its protein is CASTTPQAPLHF.

V is TRBV14 and J is TRBJ2-1; TRBD2 matches at 7 bases. The V and J ends lost 2 bases and 7 bases, in that order; junction bases with no gene match: 5. CDR3 length equals 14 residues. From germline, CDR1 is SGHDN and CDR2 FVKESK. The DNA for the CDR3 is TGTGCCAGCAGCCAATGGGACTACCCTAATGAGCAGTTCTTC. Its protein product is CASSQWDYPNEQFF.

This sequence joins TRBV12-3 or TRBV12-4 and TRBJ2-1; the D is unclear. V lost 6 bases and J 6 bases, leaving 9 bases between the germline ends. The CDR3 sequence is 12 residues long. Written as DNA, the CDR3 is TGTGCCAGCAGGACGACAAGCAATGAGCAGTTCTTC. The encoded protein is CASRTTSNEQFF.

The chain carries TRBV4-3 and TRBJ2-3; 7 bases map to TRBD1. From germline, CDR1 is LGHNA and CDR2 YSLEER. The CDR3 extends over 15 amino acids. J gave up 4 bases and V 0 bases, and 4 bases lay outside the gene matches. CDR3 in amino acids: CASSQEAQGADTQYF. The CDR3 nucleotides read TGCGCCAGCAGCCAAGAAGCGCAGGGGGCAGATACGCAGTATTTT.

This sequence joins TRBV5-1 and TRBJ2-2; D remains unclear. V was trimmed by 4 bases and J by 6 bases, leaving 7 bases between them. Looked up from germline, CDR1 is SGHRS and CDR2 is YFSETQ. The CDR3 consists of 12 residues. The CDR3 sequence is CASSPYAGELFF. CDR3 in DNA: TGCGCCAGCAGCCCCTATGCCGGGGAGCTGTTTTTT.

V usage is TRBV20-1 and J usage is TRBJ2-1, with D unresolved. Between the trimmed V and J ends, which lost 5 bases and 4 bases, there was a span of 15 bases. The CDR3 is 14 residues long. Germline V CDR1 and CDR2: DFQATT, SNEGSKA (reference sequence). CDR3 sequence reads: CSAHAITVYNEQFF. The CDR3 nucleotides are TGCAGTGCTCACGCCATCACTGTATACAATGAGCAGTTCTTC.

The V call is TRBV4-3, the J call TRBJ1-6; D not resolved. Trimming cost V 0 bases and J 9 bases, with 9 bases left between them. Germline CDR1 LGHNA, CDR2 YSLEER. There are 14 residues in the CDR3. In DNA, the CDR3 is TGCGCCAGCAGCCAAGAGGACTATTCTTCACCCCTCCACTTT. The encoded protein is CASSQEDYSSPLHF.

There are a few counts of this clonotype. J is TRBJ2-3 and V is TRBV9; a weak D match, TRBD2 (6 bases). In germline, CDR1 is SGDLS, CDR2 YYNGEE. The V and J ends lost 3 bases and 4 bases respectively, with 18 bases between them. There are 16 residues in the CDR3. The CDR3 loop reads CASSGEGGDVSDTQYF. Written as DNA, the CDR3 is TGTGCCAGCAGCGGGGAAGGAGGGGATGTCTCAGATACGCAGTATTTT.

This clonotype was seen ten or more times. At one boundary the junction diverges from the germline segment, which might be a read error. The chain is built from TRBV12-3 or TRBV12-4 and TRBJ1-2, with D unclear. The CDR3 has 11 residues. For the CDR3, the DNA is TGTGCCAGCAGTGTCTCTTCACTTTTCTCCTTC. Translation: CASSVSSLFSF.

The V gene is TRBV7-9, the J gene TRBJ2-5; unclear D gene. The V and J ends lost 2 bases and 4 bases respectively, with 5 bases between them. CDR1 is SEHNR, CDR2 FQNEAQ, per germline (reference sequence). This CDR3 is 12 amino acids long. The CDR3 nucleotides read TGTGCCAGCAGCTTATTGGTAGAGACCCAGTACTTC. Protein: CASSLLVETQYF.

The chain combines TRBV6-5 with TRBJ2-7; D is perhaps TRBD1 (5 bases). CDR3 length equals 15 residues. Germline values: CDR1 MNHEY, CDR2 SVGAGI. Trimming took off 0 bases at V and 2 bases at J, with 11 bases between the two ends. CDR3 nucleotide sequence: TGTGCCAGCAGTTACTCATGGGTAGGGGCCTACGAGCAGTACTTC. The encoded protein is CASSYSWVGAYEQYF.

In its sample, this clonotype was seen a few times. V and J are TRBV5-6 and TRBJ2-7; possibly TRBD1 or TRBD2 for D (5 bases each). Germline values: CDR1 SGHDT, CDR2 YYEEEE. The CDR3 is 13 amino acids. V was trimmed by 4 bases and J by 6 bases, leaving 14 bases between them. The CDR3 is CASSGTPLREQYF. In DNA form, the CDR3 reads TGTGCCAGCAGCGGGACCCCTCTTCGCGAGCAGTACTTC.

This clonotype was seen at least ten times. The J gene is TRBJ2-7, the V gene TRBV5-1; no clear D gene. The CDR3 is 14 amino acids. The germline V gene has CDR1 SGHRS and CDR2 YFSETQ. Trimming left V 1 base short and J 2 bases short, with 10 bases between. The CDR3 is CASSLRGGTYEQYF. CDR3 in DNA: TGCGCCAGCAGCTTGCGAGGTGGAACCTACGAGCAGTACTTC.

This clonotype was detected ten times or more. Germline and junction disagree at one end, which may indicate a read error. The genes are TRBV7-7 and TRBJ2-3, with 7 bases that match TRBD2. This CDR3 spans 15 amino acids. Germline V gene data show CDR1 as SSHAT and CDR2 as FNYEAQ (reference sequence). The CDR3 is CASSPAGSSTDTQYF. DNA for the CDR3: TGTGCTAGCAGCCCAGCGGGGTCTAGCACAGATACGCAGTATTTT.